The 6 T cell receptor beta chains given below trace back to one sample, sequenced in a study of OX40 agonist ivuxolimab in advanced cancers. The protocol was immunoSEQ multiplex PCR, while the TCRdb copy is restricted to in-frame clones and leaves out a portion. The sample records around 25,000 clones, around 83% being singletons. The sequences come from CD4+ or CD8+ T cells sorted from blood, collected in a trial of the OX40 agonist ivuxolimab. The receptors were sampled from an adult with an advanced solid tumor such as melanoma, head and neck, liver or kidney cancer.

The rearrangement links TRBV6-1 to TRBJ1-5, with 8 bases that match TRBD1. This CDR3 is 18 amino acids long. V shed 2 bases and J 0 bases; nucleotides not matched to a gene: 9. Per germline, CDR1 MNHNS and CDR2 SASEGT. The CDR3, as DNA: TGTGCCAGCAGTGAATTCAGGACAGGGATCTTTAGCAATCAGCCCCAGCATTTT. It encodes CASSEFRTGIFSNQPQHF.

A note on this clone: The sample has other DNA sequences that encode this CDR3 too. The gene calls are TRBV30 and TRBJ2-1, with D unresolved. Per the germline V gene, CDR1 is GTSNPN and CDR2 is SVGIG (reference sequence). There are 11 residues in the CDR3. The V end lost 5 bases, the J end lost 6 bases, and 8 bases lay between the germline ends. Here the CDR3 DNA reads TGTGCCTGGGGAGCTGGCAATGAGCAGTTCTTC. This translates into CAWGAGNEQFF.

This clone was counted once. The chain joins TRBV13 to TRBJ2-7; no reliable D call. Per germline, CDR1 PRHDT and CDR2 FYEKMQ (reference sequence). The length of the CDR3 is 12 residues. Trimming removed 2 bases at V and 4 bases at J, with 6 bases between. DNA for the CDR3: TGTGCCAGCAGCTTATTTGGGTACGAGCAGTACTTC. It yields the protein CASSLFGYEQYF.

The chain uses TRBV11-2 and TRBJ2-3; no firm D call. The V end was cut by 6 bases, the J end by 4 bases, with 14 bases between. The V gene's germline CDR1 is SGHAT and CDR2 FQNNGV. This CDR3 is built from 14 residues. CDR3 sequence reads: CASRQAIEADTQYF. The CDR3 DNA is TGTGCCAGCAGACAAGCCATCGAAGCAGATACGCAGTATTTT.

The V call is TRBV28, the J call TRBJ2-3; TRBD2 agrees at 12 bases. V lost 6 bases and J lost 5; bases outside the gene matches: 6. The CDR3 runs 15 residues. The germline gives CDR1 MDHEN, CDR2 SYDVKM. CDR3 sequence: CASSSWTSGIDTQYF. The DNA of the CDR3 is TGTGCCAGCAGCTCATGGACTAGCGGGATAGATACGCAGTATTTT. The full variable domain, with the rest looked up from reference TRBV28 and TRBJ2-3, is DVKVTQSSRYLVKRTGEKVFLECVQDMDHENMFWYRQDPGLGLRLIYFSYDVKMKEKGDIPEGYSVSREKKERFSLILESASTNQTSMYLCASSSWTSGIDTQYFGPGTRLTVL.

The chain carries TRBV10-2 and TRBJ2-3; tentatively, D is TRBD1 or TRBD2 (7 bases each). CDR1 and CDR2 from the germline V gene are WSHSY and SAAADI. The CDR3 runs to 14 residues. The V end lost 0 bases, the J end lost 11 bases, and 15 bases lay between the germline ends. CDR3: CASSESTGRGLQYF. The CDR3 coding sequence is TGCGCCAGCAGTGAGTCGACAGGGAGGGGATTGCAGTATTTT.